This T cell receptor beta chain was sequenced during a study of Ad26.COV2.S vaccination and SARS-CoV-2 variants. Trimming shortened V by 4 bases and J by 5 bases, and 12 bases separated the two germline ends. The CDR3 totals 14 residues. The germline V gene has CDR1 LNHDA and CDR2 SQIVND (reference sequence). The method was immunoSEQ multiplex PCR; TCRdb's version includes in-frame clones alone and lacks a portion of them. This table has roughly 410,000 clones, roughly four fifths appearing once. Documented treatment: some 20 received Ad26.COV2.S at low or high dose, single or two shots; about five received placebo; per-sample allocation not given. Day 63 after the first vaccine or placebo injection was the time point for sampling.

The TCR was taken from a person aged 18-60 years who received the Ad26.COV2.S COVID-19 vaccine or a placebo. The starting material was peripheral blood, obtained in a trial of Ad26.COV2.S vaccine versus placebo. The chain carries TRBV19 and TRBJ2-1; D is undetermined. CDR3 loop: CASSTWGTHNEQFF. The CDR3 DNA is TGTGCCAGTAGTACCTGGGGAACACACAATGAGCAGTTCTTC.